One T cell receptor (beta chain) is described in this entry. Per germline, CDR1 SGDLS and CDR2 YYNGEE. Trimming took 5 bases from V and 4 from J; bases not matched to a gene: 16. The CDR3 runs to 17 residues. The source of the sample is a study of blood T cell repertoires in COVID-19. Study details: From T cells, B-cell-depleted T cells, or PBMCs came the material, which was cDNA or gDNA.

The repertoire was sequenced with immunoSEQ multiplex PCR; TCRdb's copy has only in-frame clones and lacks some. The table includes about 200,000 clones, about 90% detected once. Recruits, aged about 18 to 95 years, lived in 24 US areas. Recovered status in Cohort 3 required two negative PCRs, clearance, or symptom resolution. The source material was PBMCs or T cells enriched from blood (not recorded which). The source of this sequence is a woman aged 30 to 39 who had recovered from COVID-19. The gene calls are TRBV9 and TRBJ1-1; 8 nucleotides agree with TRBD1. CDR3 in amino acids: CASSRRGRGQVGTEAFF. DNA of the CDR3: TGTGCCAGCAGTCGTAGGGGCAGGGGGCAGGTCGGCACTGAAGCTTTCTTT. Full variable domain (remainder filled in from reference TRBV9 and TRBJ1-1): DSGVTQTPKHLITATGQRVTLRCSPRSGDLSVYWYQQSLDQGLQFLIQYYNGEERAKGNILERFSAQQFPDLHSELNLSSLELGDSALYFCASSRRGRGQVGTEAFFGQGTRLTVV.